This TCR beta chain derives from a study of T-cell reconstitution after alpha-beta-depleted transplantation in children. The TCRbeta library incorporated unique molecular identifiers. One entry per CDR3 protein, called by TCRdb with MiXCR from the PCR reads. The sample includes around 450,000 distinct CDR3 sequences, roughly 16% of them seen just once. The V end was cut by 8 bases, the J end by 0 bases, with 11 bases between. Looked up from germline, CDR1 is MDHEN and CDR2 is SYDVKM. The CDR3 runs to 14 residues. This clonotype was detected a few times. This TCR was sampled from a boy under three years old who had a stem cell transplant for Wiskott-Aldrich syndrome, so the T cells may come from the graft donor. The sample here was PBMCs, mostly from graft donor cells, taken 360 days after TCRalphabeta/CD19-depleted stem cell transplant. The V call is TRBV28, the J call TRBJ1-3; no clear D. CDR3 coding DNA: TGTGCCAGCCAGACGCTGAGCTCTGGAAACACCATATATTTT. Residues: CASQTLSSGNTIYF.